These 20 T cell receptor beta chains originate from one sample sequenced in a study of early T cells in non-severe SARS-CoV-2 infection (dated by TCRdb to 2020 to 2022). Library construction relied on 5' RACE. The instrument was a NextSeq 500. TCRdb trimmed public reads at Q25 via fastp, called clones via MiXCR and kept in-frame beta chains. CDR3 protein duplicates are merged, each entry listing the most common genes and DNA. A total of around 83,000 distinct CDR3 sequences appear in this sample, over 9.5% of them only once. Roughly 4.5% of the sample comes from the top ten. The input for sequencing was whole blood, taken at baseline. Every receptor here comes from an adult who was a healthcare worker with PCR-confirmed SARS-CoV-2 infection or an uninfected control (not recorded which).

The chain carries TRBV12-3 or TRBV12-4 and TRBJ1-1, with D hard to call. V was pared by 3 bases and J by 5 bases, with 10 bases between. This CDR3 contains 13 residues. CDR3 sequence reads: CASSFGRGTEAFF. The CDR3 DNA follows: TGTGCCAGCAGTTTTGGGCGAGGAACTGAAGCTTTCTTT.

The rearrangement joins TRBV24-1 to TRBJ2-1; possible D gene TRBD1, 6 bases. This CDR3 contains 15 residues. CDR1 KGHDR and CDR2 SFDVKD come from the germline V gene. Trimming removed 4 bases at V and 4 bases at J, with 13 bases between. The CDR3 DNA reads as TGTGCCACCAGTGACCCGAGGACAGCGTACAATGAGCAGTTCTTC. Translated, it gives CATSDPRTAYNEQFF.

This clonotype has more than one count but fewer than ten. The genes are TRBV30 and TRBJ1-3; D not resolved. This CDR3 is built from 13 residues. CDR1 and CDR2 (germline): GTSNPN, SVGIG (reference sequence). Trimming stripped 4 bases from V and 0 bases from J, with 7 bases between. CDR3 loop: CAWTASSGNTIYF. The DNA of the CDR3 is TGTGCCTGGACGGCCAGCTCTGGAAACACCATATATTTT.

Many counts were recorded for this clonotype. This sequence joins TRBV9 and TRBJ2-5, with 8 nucleotides matching TRBD2. Germline-derived CDR1 and CDR2 are SGDLS and YYNGEE. The V and J ends lost 6 bases and 4 bases, in that order; junction bases with no gene match: 20. The CDR3 runs to 18 residues. The CDR3, as DNA: TGTGCCAGCACCCCGGGACCAGCGGGAGCGCGCCAATCAGAGACCCAGTACTTC. It encodes CASTPGPAGARQSETQYF. The full variable domain, rest sourced from reference TRBV9 and TRBJ2-5, is DSGVTQTPKHLITATGQRVTLRCSPRSGDLSVYWYQQSLDQGLQFLIQYYNGEERAKGNILERFSAQQFPDLHSELNLSSLELGDSALYFCASTPGPAGARQSETQYFGPGTRLLVL.

This clonotype turned up a few times. This sequence joins TRBV20-1 and TRBJ2-5, with D possibly TRBD2 on 5 matching bases. The V gene lost 4 bases and the J gene lost 5 bases, with 11 bases spanning the gap. The CDR3 has 12 residues. Germline V gives CDR1 DFQATT, CDR2 SNEGSKA (reference sequence). Here the CDR3 DNA reads TGCAGTGCTAAAGGACTTCTGGAGACCCAGTACTTC. Its protein is CSAKGLLETQYF.

This chain joins TRBV12-3 or TRBV12-4 and TRBJ2-7; 9 bases fit TRBD1. V dropped 5 bases and J dropped 5; count of bases not matched to a gene: 7. CDR3 length: 14 residues. The CDR3 nucleotides read TGTGCCAGCAGTCTTACAGGGGGCCAGCACGAGCAGTACTTC. Its translation: CASSLTGGQHEQYF.

In its sample, this clonotype was seen a few times. The chain has TRBV29-1 and TRBJ2-2; D might be TRBD1 or TRBD2, each matching 5 bases. The ends were cut back, 6 bases at V and 6 bases at J, with 11 bases in the middle. The CDR3 runs 12 residues. From germline, CDR1 is SQVTM and CDR2 ANQGSEA. As DNA, the CDR3 is TGCAGCGTGGGGGACGAGGCCGGGGAGCTGTTTTTT. It encodes CSVGDEAGELFF.

This clonotype appeared a few times. V gene TRBV27 combines with J gene TRBJ2-1, with D maybe TRBD1 (6 bases). Between the trimmed V and J ends, which lost 5 bases and 6 bases, there was a span of 20 bases. The germline V gene has CDR1 MNHEY and CDR2 SMNVEV (reference sequence). This CDR3 is 16 amino acids long. DNA for the CDR3: TGTGCCAGCAGTATCCTAACAGGGAAGTCGGGCAATGAGCAGTTCTTC. Residues: CASSILTGKSGNEQFF.

This clonotype was seen just once. The junction and the germline gene differ at one end; a read error may be behind it. This sequence joins TRBV7-8 and TRBJ1-1; 8 bases map to TRBD1. This CDR3 is built from 14 residues. Germline V lookup: CDR1 SGHVS, CDR2 FQNEAQ. The CDR3 region has the DNA TGTGCCAGCACCCGGACAGGGACCTACACTGAAGCTTTCTTC. The encoded protein is CASTRTGTYTEAFF.

This clonotype has at least ten counts. The genes are TRBV6-2 or TRBV6-3 and TRBJ2-1, with 7 bases matching TRBD1. Trimming cost V 2 bases and J 14 bases; bases outside gene matches: 12. CDR1 is MNHEY, CDR2 SVGEGT, per germline. CDR3 size: 14 residues. The CDR3 sequence: CASSYAGQALRKFF. CDR3 nucleotides: TGTGCCAGCAGTTACGCCGGACAGGCTCTTCGAAAGTTCTTC.

CDR3 coding DNA: TGTGCCAGCACCAAATATCGAACTAATGAAAAACTGTTTTTT. It is translated as CASTKYRTNEKLFF. This rearrangement joins TRBV6-6 to TRBJ1-4, with D hard to call. The CDR3 totals 14 residues. The germline V gene encodes CDR1 MNHNY and CDR2 SVGAGI (reference sequence). The V end lost 7 bases, the J end lost 1 base, and 10 bases lay between the germline ends.

This clonotype was counted a few times. This chain links TRBV7-6 with TRBJ2-5; D remains ambiguous. Trimming left V 5 bases short and J 0 bases short, with 1 base between. Looked up from germline, CDR1 is SGHVS and CDR2 is FNYEAQ. The CDR3 runs to 11 residues. The CDR3 sequence: CASSHQETQYF. The CDR3 DNA is TGTGCCAGCAGCCACCAAGAGACCCAGTACTTC.

This clonotype occurred a few times. This sequence joins TRBV4-2 and TRBJ2-7; D is ambiguous. V was clipped by 1 base and J by 6 bases, with 10 bases between them. Germline V gene data show CDR1 as LGHNA and CDR2 as YNFKEQ. The CDR3 has 13 residues. This CDR3 is CASSQVWGSEQYF. The CDR3 bases are TGTGCCAGCAGCCAAGTATGGGGTAGCGAGCAGTACTTC.

This chain joins TRBV6-5 and TRBJ2-1, with no clear D. V was shortened by 7 bases and J by 4 bases, with 11 bases between the two germline ends. Germline V gives CDR1 MNHEY, CDR2 SVGAGI. This CDR3 has 13 residues. CDR3 DNA sequence: TGTGCCAGCACCGGTAGCTCTTACAATGAGCAGTTCTTC. It translates to CASTGSSYNEQFF.

The chain employs TRBV6-5 and TRBJ1-1; 7 bases match TRBD1. The length of the CDR3 is 12 residues. Germline V gene sequence: CDR1 MNHEY, CDR2 SVGAGI. J gave up 7 bases and V 3 bases, and 2 bases lay outside the gene matches. CDR3 in amino acids: CASSYRQGEAFF. As DNA, the CDR3 is TGTGCCAGCAGTTATCGACAGGGTGAAGCTTTCTTT.

This clonotype was found many times. This chain connects TRBV6-1 to TRBJ2-7; possible D gene TRBD2, 6 bases. This CDR3 contains 15 residues. V was clipped by 2 bases and J by 4 bases, with 15 bases between them. Germline CDR1 is MNHNS and CDR2 is SASEGT. The CDR3 spells CASSEWGSGGYEQYF. The CDR3 bases are TGTGCCAGCAGTGAATGGGGTAGCGGCGGTTACGAGCAGTACTTC.

The V call is TRBV10-3, the J call TRBJ2-6, with unresolved D. Trimming left V 10 bases short and J 0 bases short, with 10 bases between. This CDR3 spans 14 amino acids. Looked up from germline, CDR1 is ENHRY and CDR2 is SYGVKD. CDR3 amino acids: CASKENSGANVLTF. The CDR3 nucleotides read TGTGCCAGCAAAGAAAACTCTGGGGCCAACGTCCTGACTTTC.

The sample holds a few counts of this clonotype. This chain joins TRBV5-1 and TRBJ1-6; TRBD1 might be the D (5 bases). The CDR3 covers 13 residues. CDR1 is SGHRS and CDR2 is YFSETQ in the germline V gene. Trimming shortened V by 7 bases and J by 5 bases, and 10 bases separated the two germline ends. The CDR3 region is CASRDGNNSPLHF. In DNA form, the CDR3 reads TGCGCCAGCCGGGACGGCAATAATTCACCCCTCCACTTT.

The table lists this clonotype with many counts. The chain carries TRBV28 and TRBJ1-5; D unresolved. The length of the CDR3 is 12 residues. The V and J ends lost 4 bases and 4 bases respectively, with 5 bases between them. The germline gives CDR1 MDHEN, CDR2 SYDVKM. This CDR3 reads CASSYSNQPQHF. CDR3 DNA: TGTGCCAGCAGTTACTCGAATCAGCCCCAGCATTTT.

This clonotype was seen many times. V is TRBV2 and J is TRBJ2-1; a possible D gene is TRBD2 (6 bases). There are 16 residues in the CDR3. V lost 4 bases, J lost 5 bases, and 18 bases lay in between. Looked up from germline, CDR1 is SNHLY and CDR2 is FYNNEI. The CDR3 DNA follows: TGTGCCAGCAGTGCAGCTAGCGTAAACCCCCACAATGAGCAGTTCTTC. Translated: CASSAASVNPHNEQFF.